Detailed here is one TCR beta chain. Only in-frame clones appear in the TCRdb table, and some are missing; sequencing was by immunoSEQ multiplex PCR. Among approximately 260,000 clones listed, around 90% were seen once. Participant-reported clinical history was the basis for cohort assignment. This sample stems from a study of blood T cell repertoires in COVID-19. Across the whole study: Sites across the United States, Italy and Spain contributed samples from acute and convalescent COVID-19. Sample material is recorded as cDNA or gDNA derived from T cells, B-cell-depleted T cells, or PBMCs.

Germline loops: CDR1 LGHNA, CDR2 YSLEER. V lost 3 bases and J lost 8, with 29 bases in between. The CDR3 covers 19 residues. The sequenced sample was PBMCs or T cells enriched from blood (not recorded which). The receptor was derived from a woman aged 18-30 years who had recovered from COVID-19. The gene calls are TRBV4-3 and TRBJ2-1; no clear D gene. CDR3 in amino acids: CASSHNLLPAGRRGYEQFF. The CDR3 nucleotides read TGCGCCAGCAGCCACAACTTACTCCCTGCCGGAAGACGAGGTTATGAGCAGTTCTTC.